These 31 T cell receptor beta chains originate from one sample sequenced in a study of cytomegalovirus exposure and HLA in healthy donors. PCR employed 60 Vbeta and 13 Jbeta primers. Libraries were prepared by immunoSEQ multiplex PCR; TCRdb keeps only in-frame clonotypes and omits some of them. Of about 140,000 clones in the sample, over 70% are singletons; the top ten hold under 7.5%. Sequencing was done on a sample of PBMCs. All receptors come from a man between 40 and 49 years old in good health and CMV-seropositive.

The chain has TRBV5-8 and TRBJ1-5; tentative D call: TRBD1 (6 bases). This CDR3 has 16 residues. Per the germline V gene, CDR1 is SGHTS and CDR2 is YDEGEE. V lost 4 bases and J lost 6, with 20 bases in between. The CDR3 nucleotides are TGTGCCAGCAGCCCGGGGGAGGGGGGGCGACTTCAGCCCCAGCATTTT. The encoded protein is CASSPGEGGRLQPQHF.

With regard to this clone: At one of its ends the junction is not consistent with the germline gene, which may arise from a read error. The rearrangement uses TRBV11-3 and TRBJ2-1; D is unclear. The CDR3 sequence is 13 residues long. Germline V gene lookup returns CDR1 SGHNT and CDR2 YENEEA. In nucleotides, the CDR3 is TGTGCCAGCACCTTAGAGTCCAGAAATGAGCAGTTCTTC. Amino acid sequence: CASTLESRNEQFF.

This clone has only one observation. This rearrangement joins TRBV14 to TRBJ1-2, with D unclear. Trimming cost V 4 bases and J 3 bases, with 18 bases left between them. The CDR3 has 16 amino acids. The germline CDR1 and CDR2 sequences are SGHDN and FVKESK. This CDR3 reads CASSPYPGSWDYGYTF. The DNA of the CDR3 is TGTGCCAGCAGCCCCTACCCCGGGTCTTGGGACTATGGCTACACCTTC.

This clone was recorded once. This chain uses TRBV28 with TRBJ1-5; no clear D gene. Germline V gene lookup returns CDR1 MDHEN and CDR2 SYDVKM. Trimming took 2 bases from V and 5 from J, leaving 4 bases between them. This CDR3 is 12 amino acids long. The CDR3, as DNA: TGTGCCAGCAGTTTAACAGATCAGCCCCAGCATTTT. Translating it yields CASSLTDQPQHF.

This clone came up a few times. The chain uses TRBV5-6 and TRBJ2-1, with 9 positions matching TRBD1. Germline lookup yields CDR1 SGHDT and CDR2 YYEEEE. The CDR3 covers 16 residues. V lost 2 bases, J lost 10 bases, and 13 bases stayed unmatched. This CDR3 reads CASSFNRGRIIGEQFF. The DNA for the CDR3 is TGTGCCAGCAGCTTCAACAGGGGGCGGATTATTGGGGAGCAGTTCTTC.

The V call is TRBV5-4, the J call TRBJ1-2; D is unclear. Germline values: CDR1 SGHNT, CDR2 YYREEE (reference sequence). The CDR3 is 13 amino acids. Trimming left V 5 bases short and J 4 bases short, with 12 bases between. The CDR3 here is CASSLDNSYGYTF. CDR3 sequence (DNA): TGTGCCAGCAGTTTAGACAATTCCTATGGCTACACCTTC.

V is TRBV25-1 and J is TRBJ2-6; D unresolved. Per the germline V gene, CDR1 is MGHDK and CDR2 is SYGVNS. The CDR3 extends over 13 amino acids. Deletions cut 1 base from V and 5 bases from J, with 3 bases between. CDR3 sequence: CASSELRANVLTF. CDR3 DNA sequence: TGTGCCAGCAGTGAATTAAGGGCCAACGTCCTGACTTTC.

The V gene is TRBV6-6, the J gene TRBJ2-5; tentative D call: TRBD1 (6 bases). CDR3 length: 15 residues. V was shortened by 8 bases and J by 4 bases, with 20 bases between the two germline ends. Per the germline V gene, CDR1 is MNHNY and CDR2 is SVGAGI (reference sequence). The CDR3 DNA reads TGTGCCAGCTCCAATTCCGGCAGGGGCGGAGAGACCCAGTACTTC. Translation: CASSNSGRGGETQYF.

V is TRBV15 and J is TRBJ2-2, with TRBD1 matching 9 bases. Trimming removed 3 bases from V and 5 bases from J; junction bases left unmatched: 7. The CDR3 runs 16 residues. The germline V gene encodes CDR1 LNHNV and CDR2 YYDKDF (reference sequence). The CDR3 is CATSSNRGPLTGELFF. CDR3 nucleotide sequence: TGTGCCACCAGCAGTAACAGGGGGCCCCTTACCGGGGAGCTGTTTTTT.

This rearrangement joins TRBV6-1 to TRBJ2-7, with D tentatively TRBD2 (6 bases). Trimming stripped 1 base from V and 0 bases from J, with 13 bases between. Germline CDR1 reads MNHNS; CDR2 reads SASEGT. This CDR3 contains 16 residues. CDR3 protein: CASSEGLSGSSYEQYF. CDR3 nucleotides: TGTGCCAGCAGTGAAGGACTTAGCGGTTCCTCCTACGAGCAGTACTTC.

The chain joins TRBV11-2 to TRBJ1-2; possibly TRBD1 for D (5 bases). Germline V gene sequence: CDR1 SGHAT, CDR2 FQNNGV. This CDR3 has 14 residues. The V end lost 1 base, the J end lost 3 bases, and 9 bases lay between the germline ends. CDR3 sequence: CASSLGGGDYGYTF. The CDR3 DNA sequence: TGTGCCAGCAGCTTAGGCGGAGGGGACTATGGCTACACCTTC. The whole variable domain, remainder taken from reference TRBV11-2 and TRBJ1-2, is EAGVAQSPRYKIIEKRQSVAFWCNPISGHATLYWYQQILGQGPKLLIQFQNNGVVDDSQLPKDRFSAERLKGVDSTLKIQPAKLEDSAVYLCASSLGGGDYGYTFGSGTRLTVV.

The chain uses TRBV13 and TRBJ2-7; 8 nucleotides align to TRBD2. Unmatched junction bases numbered 10, after V lost 5 bases and J lost 4 bases. The CDR3 runs 15 residues. In germline, CDR1 is PRHDT, CDR2 FYEKMQ (reference sequence). The CDR3 nucleotides read TGTGCCAGCAGCCCTCCGGGGGGGCGCAAATACGAGCAGTACTTC. This sequence encodes CASSPPGGRKYEQYF. The whole variable domain, remainder taken from reference TRBV13 and TRBJ2-7, is AAGVIQSPRHLIKEKRETATLKCYPIPRHDTVYWYQQGPGQDPQFLISFYEKMQSDKGSIPDRFSAQQFSDYHSELNMSSLELGDSALYFCASSPPGGRKYEQYFGPGTRLTVT.

V and J are TRBV18 and TRBJ2-7; 8 nucleotides match TRBD2. J was trimmed by 2 bases and V by 1 base; bases with no gene match: 4. The CDR3 runs 15 residues. CDR1 is KGHSH, CDR2 LQKENI, per germline. CDR3 coding DNA: TGTGCCAGCTCACCACAGACGGGAGGGCCCTACGAGCAGTACTTC. It yields the protein CASSPQTGGPYEQYF.

This clone was seen more than once but under ten times. The V gene is TRBV25-1, the J gene TRBJ2-5; D is unresolved. The germline CDR1 and CDR2 sequences are MGHDK and SYGVNS. Trimming cost V 1 base and J 1 base, with 7 bases left between them. This CDR3 is built from 14 residues. In nucleotides, the CDR3 is TGTGCCAGCAGTGAATTACGGGTCCAAGAGACCCAGTACTTC. Translation gives CASSELRVQETQYF.

This clone showed up just once. The chain has TRBV29-1 and TRBJ2-3; no clear D. V was shortened by 6 bases and J by 3 bases, with 10 bases between the two germline ends. Per germline, CDR1 SQVTM and CDR2 ANQGSEA. This CDR3 has 12 amino acids. The CDR3 loop is CSVGDGTDTQYF. The CDR3 DNA reads as TGCAGCGTCGGAGATGGGACAGATACGCAGTATTTT.

The rearrangement uses TRBV1 and TRBJ2-2; the table's D call, TRBD2, was not checked against the DNA. TRBV1 is a documented pseudogene. CDR3 length equals 19 residues. DNA for the CDR3: TGCACCAGCAGCCAAGATGGGCTTACGAGCGGGGGTGGCACCGGGGAGCTGTTTTTT. Residues: CTSSQDGLTSGGGTGELFF.

Written as DNA, the CDR3 is TGTGCCAGCAGCCGGCCAGGGACAACTAATGAAAAACTGTTTTTT. This codes for CASSRPGTTNEKLFF. This chain uses TRBV5-8 with TRBJ1-4, with D possibly TRBD1 on 5 matching bases. CDR3 length equals 15 residues. Trimming took off 4 bases at V and 0 bases at J, with 10 bases between the two ends. CDR1 is SGHTS, CDR2 YDEGEE, per germline.

The chain employs TRBV15 and TRBJ1-3, with D hard to call. The V end lost 0 bases, the J end lost 3 bases, and 12 bases lay between the germline ends. Germline V gene lookup returns CDR1 LNHNV and CDR2 YYDKDF (reference sequence). This CDR3 has 16 residues. The CDR3 reads CATSRDREGGGNTIYF. The CDR3 bases are TGTGCCACCAGCAGAGATCGGGAGGGAGGTGGAAACACCATATATTTT.

The chain carries TRBV28 and TRBJ2-5; TRBD2 matches at 8 bases. CDR1 and CDR2 from the germline V gene are MDHEN and SYDVKM. CDR3 length equals 12 residues. V shed 10 bases, J shed 2 bases, and the junction held 3 bases outside the gene matches. The CDR3 nucleotides are TGTGCCATAGCGGGGTTACAAGAGACCCAGTACTTC. It translates to CAIAGLQETQYF.

V gene TRBV30 combines with J gene TRBJ1-5, with D perhaps matching TRBD1 (5 bases). The CDR3 sequence is 15 residues long. Trimming stripped 0 bases from V and 6 bases from J, with 15 bases between. Germline CDR1 is GTSNPN and CDR2 is SVGIG (reference sequence). CDR3 protein: CAWSVSGGRGQPQHF. The CDR3 region has the DNA TGTGCCTGGAGTGTATCGGGGGGACGAGGTCAGCCCCAGCATTTT.

This clone was detected once. V gene TRBV6-5 combines with J gene TRBJ1-5; perhaps TRBD1 as D (6 bases). The V end was cut by 5 bases, the J end by 4 bases, with 9 bases between. Looked up from germline, CDR1 is MNHEY and CDR2 is SVGAGI. The CDR3 contains 13 residues. CDR3 coding DNA: TGTGCCAGCAGTCGGGACATAAATCAGCCCCAGCATTTT. It codes for CASSRDINQPQHF.

The V gene is TRBV11-3, the J gene TRBJ2-4; 7 bases align to TRBD2. Germline-derived CDR1 and CDR2 are SGHNT and YENEEA. The CDR3 has 13 residues. Trimming cost V 5 bases and J 6 bases; bases outside gene matches: 4. CDR3 in DNA: TGTGCCAGCAGCGCGCCGGGGGGAAACATTCAGTACTTC. This codes for CASSAPGGNIQYF. The complete variable domain, with remaining parts taken from reference TRBV11-3 and TRBJ2-4, reads EAGVVQSPRYKIIEKKQPVAFWCNPISGHNTLYWYLQNLGQGPELLIRYENEEAVDDSQLPKDRFSAERLKGVDSTLKIQPAELGDSAVYLCASSAPGGNIQYFGAGTRLSVL.

V usage is TRBV6-4 and J usage is TRBJ1-5, with 10 bases fitting TRBD1. Germline CDR1 and CDR2: MRHNA and SNTAGT. CDR3 length equals 16 residues. V shed 5 bases and J 6 bases; nucleotides not matched to a gene: 10. CDR3 residues: CASSFPGQGPPQPQHF. The CDR3 region has the DNA TGTGCCAGCAGTTTTCCGGGACAGGGGCCCCCTCAGCCCCAGCATTTT.

The count of this clone is one. This chain uses TRBV6-1 with TRBJ2-3; weak D call: TRBD2 (5 bases). The CDR3 length is 14 residues. Trimming removed 2 bases from V and 6 bases from J, with 12 bases in between. CDR1 MNHNS and CDR2 SASEGT come from the germline V gene. The CDR3 nucleotides read TGTGCCAGCAGTGAACTTCTAGCAGGCGATACGCAGTATTTT. Protein: CASSELLAGDTQYF.

CDR3 loop: CASSSTLGQVNQPQHF. CDR3 coding DNA: TGTGCCAGCAGTTCTACCCTGGGACAGGTCAATCAGCCCCAGCATTTT. The chain recombines TRBV6-5 with TRBJ1-5, with 8 bases identical to TRBD1. The junction had 8 bases not matched to a gene; V was cut back by 4 bases and J by 3 bases. CDR3 length: 16 amino acids. Germline values: CDR1 MNHEY, CDR2 SVGAGI.

V and J are TRBV5-4 and TRBJ2-2; D might be TRBD2 (5 bases). CDR3 length equals 14 residues. V was clipped by 0 bases and J by 4 bases, with 7 bases between them. Germline V gene data show CDR1 as SGHNT and CDR2 as YYREEE (reference sequence). CDR3 bases: TGTGCCAGCAGCTTGGCGGGATCCACCGGGGAGCTGTTTTTT. It encodes CASSLAGSTGELFF.

This clone was seen a single time. This chain joins TRBV27 and TRBJ1-1; TRBD1 agrees at 8 bases. The CDR3 is 14 amino acids. Trimming cost V 4 bases and J 5 bases; bases outside gene matches: 6. Per the germline V gene, CDR1 is MNHEY and CDR2 is SMNVEV (reference sequence). CDR3 in amino acids: CASSSWRTGTEAFF. The CDR3, as DNA: TGTGCCAGCAGTTCGTGGCGGACAGGGACTGAAGCTTTCTTT.

CDR3: CASSFKGYEQYF. CDR3 bases: TGTGCCAGCAGTTTTAAGGGGTACGAGCAGTACTTC. V and J are TRBV28 and TRBJ2-7; perhaps TRBD1 as D (5 bases). The CDR3 is 12 amino acids. The germline V gene has CDR1 MDHEN and CDR2 SYDVKM. Trimming left V 3 bases short and J 4 bases short, with 7 bases between.

In DNA form, the CDR3 reads TGCAGCGCCGGACAGCACAATGAGCAGTTCTTC. This codes for CSAGQHNEQFF. The gene calls are TRBV29-1 and TRBJ2-1; tentative D call: TRBD1 (6 bases). The CDR3 sequence is 11 residues long. Germline V gene lookup returns CDR1 SQVTM and CDR2 ANQGSEA. The ends were cut back, 7 bases at V and 5 bases at J, with 9 bases in the middle.

The chain links TRBV5-4 to TRBJ2-3; 8 positions match TRBD1. The germline V gene encodes CDR1 SGHNT and CDR2 YYREEE (reference sequence). V lost 0 bases, J lost 4 bases, and 7 bases stayed unmatched. The CDR3 is 16 residues long. The CDR3 protein is CASSLAGAGGSDTQYF. CDR3 DNA sequence: TGTGCCAGCAGCTTGGCCGGGGCAGGGGGCTCAGATACGCAGTATTTT.

This chain uses TRBV7-8 with TRBJ1-2; D is possibly TRBD1 (6 bases). The germline V gene encodes CDR1 SGHVS and CDR2 FQNEAQ. Trimming cost V 0 bases and J 3 bases, with 8 bases left between them. The length of the CDR3 is 14 residues. The CDR3 DNA reads as TGTGCCAGCAGCTTAGCACAGGGTTACTATGGCTACACCTTC. This codes for CASSLAQGYYGYTF. Full variable domain (missing parts from reference TRBV7-8 and TRBJ1-2): GAGVSQSPRYKVAKRGQDVALRCDPISGHVSLFWYQQALGQGPEFLTYFQNEAQLDKSGLPSDRFFAERPEGSVSTLKIQRTQQEDSAVYLCASSLAQGYYGYTFGSGTRLTVV.